The 29 T cell receptor beta chains presented below share a single source sample, sequenced in a study of siplizumab effects on memory and regulatory T cells. TCRdb's copy holds only in-frame clones and misses some; the assay was immunoSEQ multiplex PCR. The data contain about 57,000 clones, 75% to 90% of them singletons. Sequencing was performed on memory CD4+ T cells sorted from blood. The receptors here all came from a human donor in good health.

The chain employs TRBV5-4 and TRBJ1-2; D might be TRBD1 (5 bases). V shed 1 base and J shed 7 bases, with 14 bases lying between them. The length of the CDR3 is 14 residues. Germline V CDR1 and CDR2: SGHNT, YYREEE (reference sequence). CDR3: CASSLKYGGGGYTF. The CDR3 bases are TGTGCCAGCAGCTTGAAATACGGGGGAGGTGGCTACACCTTC.

This clone was seen only a few times. The chain is built from TRBV7-9 and TRBJ1-5, with D hard to call. Germline CDR1 and CDR2: SEHNR and FQNEAQ (reference sequence). V was cut by 2 bases and J by 6 bases, with 14 bases left in between. This CDR3 is 15 amino acids long. DNA for the CDR3: TGTGCCAGCAGCTTATTTGGGGAGTCCCCTCAGCCCCAGCATTTT. Translating it yields CASSLFGESPQPQHF.

This clone has more than one count but fewer than ten. The chain couples TRBV13 to TRBJ2-4; TRBD1 agrees at 10 bases. The CDR3 runs to 14 residues. Germline CDR1 reads PRHDT; CDR2 reads FYEKMQ (reference sequence). With 5 bases clipped from V and 4 bases from J, the junction kept 2 bases outside the gene matches. The CDR3 protein is CASSKDRGKNIQYF. The CDR3, as DNA: TGTGCCAGCAGCAAGGACAGGGGGAAAAACATTCAGTACTTC.

The gene calls are TRBV19 and TRBJ2-3, with 14 bases matching TRBD2. CDR1 LNHDA and CDR2 SQIVND come from the germline V gene (reference sequence). J was trimmed by 4 bases and V by 1 base; bases with no gene match: 1. There are 16 residues in the CDR3. The CDR3 here is CASSIGGLAGADTQYF. CDR3 DNA sequence: TGTGCCAGTAGTATAGGGGGACTAGCGGGAGCAGATACGCAGTATTTT.

The rearrangement joins TRBV7-2 to TRBJ1-1; D ambiguous. CDR3 size: 13 residues. Germline V gene sequence: CDR1 SGHTA, CDR2 FQGNSA. Trimming cost V 4 bases and J 4 bases, with 10 bases left between them. CDR3 protein: CASSSQEGTEAFF. The CDR3 coding sequence is TGTGCCAGCAGCTCTCAGGAGGGCACTGAAGCTTTCTTT.

This rearrangement joins TRBV18 to TRBJ2-1, with 10 bases fitting TRBD1. The CDR3 covers 13 residues. Trimming at V came to 0 bases and at J to 12 bases, leaving 2 bases not matched to a gene. Germline lookup yields CDR1 KGHSH and CDR2 LQKENI. The CDR3 coding sequence is TGTGCCAGCTCACCACCCTGGGACAGGGGGCAGTTCTTC. This sequence encodes CASSPPWDRGQFF.

The V gene is TRBV15, the J gene TRBJ2-5; D not certain. V was shortened by 0 bases and J by 0 bases, with 5 bases between the two germline ends. There are 14 residues in the CDR3. Germline assignment: CDR1 LNHNV and CDR2 YYDKDF (reference sequence). The DNA of the CDR3 is TGTGCCACCAGCAGAGATAAGTACCAAGAGACCCAGTACTTC. Translating it yields CATSRDKYQETQYF.

CDR3 amino acids: CASSGTGLSYEQYF. The DNA of the CDR3 is TGTGCCAGTAGTGGGACAGGGCTCTCCTACGAGCAGTACTTC. J is TRBJ2-7 and V is TRBV19, with TRBD1 identical over 9 bases. The CDR3 is made up of 14 amino acids. J gave up 0 bases and V 5 bases, and 2 bases lay outside the gene matches. The germline gives CDR1 LNHDA, CDR2 SQIVND (reference sequence).

The chain joins TRBV5-1 to TRBJ2-7, with TRBD2 matching over 12 bases. This CDR3 has 16 amino acids. Germline assignment: CDR1 SGHRS and CDR2 YFSETQ. Losses at the gene ends were 6 bases for V and 0 bases for J; bases not matched to a gene: 7. CDR3 loop: CASKAGLAGYSYEQYF. The CDR3 nucleotides read TGCGCCAGCAAAGCGGGACTAGCGGGCTACTCCTACGAGCAGTACTTC.

The chain has TRBV11-3 and TRBJ2-1, with 11 bases aligning to TRBD2. Germline lookup yields CDR1 SGHNT and CDR2 YENEEA. This CDR3 contains 15 residues. Germline trimming cut 1 base from V and 5 bases from J; bases unmatched to any gene: 1. The CDR3 loop reads CASSLGGLADNEQFF. In DNA form, the CDR3 reads TGTGCCAGCAGCTTAGGGGGACTAGCGGACAATGAGCAGTTCTTC.

CDR3 region: CASSSQGGEAFF. CDR3 sequence (DNA): TGTGCCAGCAGTTCCCAAGGTGGTGAAGCTTTCTTT. The genes are TRBV6-5 and TRBJ1-1; no reliable D call. Trimming pared 4 bases from V and 7 bases from J, leaving 10 bases between. CDR3 length: 12 residues. Germline-derived CDR1 and CDR2 are MNHEY and SVGAGI.

The chain has TRBV11-1 and TRBJ2-5; TRBD1 matches 7 bases. The V segment lost 4 bases and the J segment 4 bases; nucleotides outside the gene matches: 3. Per the germline V gene, CDR1 is SGHAT and CDR2 is FQDESV (reference sequence). This CDR3 region has 13 residues. CDR3 nucleotide sequence: TGTGCCAGCAGCTCCCGGACAGGAGAGACCCAGTACTTC. It encodes CASSSRTGETQYF.

The V gene is TRBV5-1, the J gene TRBJ1-4, with a weak D call TRBD1 (5 bases). Trimming removed 1 base at V and 6 bases at J, with 13 bases between. Germline assignment: CDR1 SGHRS and CDR2 YFSETQ. The CDR3 loop spans 15 amino acids. The CDR3 sequence: CASSLSPGADEKLFF. As DNA, the CDR3 is TGCGCCAGCAGCTTGTCCCCTGGGGCGGATGAAAAACTGTTTTTT.

The chain carries TRBV18 and TRBJ1-2; 9 bases align to TRBD1. This CDR3 is built from 14 residues. The V and J ends lost 5 bases and 4 bases, in that order; junction bases with no gene match: 5. CDR1 is KGHSH, CDR2 LQKENI, per germline. The CDR3 region has the DNA TGTGCCAGCTCAGAGGAACAGGGGGCCTATGGCTACACCTTC. Translating it yields CASSEEQGAYGYTF.

The J gene is TRBJ1-4, the V gene TRBV7-9; a weak D match, TRBD1 (5 bases). The CDR3 loop spans 14 amino acids. V lost 5 bases and J 12 bases, leaving 19 bases between the germline ends. Germline V gene data show CDR1 as SEHNR and CDR2 as FQNEAQ (reference sequence). The CDR3 nucleotides read TGTGCCAGCAGCCCCGTGAGGGACCGGAGCGAACTGTTTTTT. Protein: CASSPVRDRSELFF.

The chain links TRBV5-4 to TRBJ2-7; no firm D call. The V and J ends lost 2 bases and 2 bases respectively, with 11 bases between them. The length of the CDR3 is 14 residues. Germline lookup yields CDR1 SGHNT and CDR2 YYREEE (reference sequence). The CDR3 reads CASSLAEGAYEQYF. The CDR3 nucleotides are TGTGCCAGCAGCTTAGCCGAAGGAGCCTACGAGCAGTACTTC.

This chain joins TRBV11-2 and TRBJ2-7; no firm D call. The CDR3 is 15 amino acids. The V end was cut by 4 bases, the J end by 5 bases, with 18 bases between. The germline V gene has CDR1 SGHAT and CDR2 FQNNGV. Here the CDR3 reads CASSSLKRPWHEQYF. CDR3 nucleotide sequence: TGTGCCAGCAGCTCCTTGAAAAGGCCTTGGCACGAGCAGTACTTC.

J is TRBJ1-4 and V is TRBV9; possible D gene TRBD1, 6 bases. Germline lookup yields CDR1 SGDLS and CDR2 YYNGEE. The V and J ends lost 4 bases and 5 bases respectively, with 12 bases between them. The CDR3 runs 14 residues. The CDR3 spells CASSQGQANEKLFF. In nucleotides, the CDR3 is TGTGCCAGCAGCCAGGGGCAGGCAAATGAAAAACTGTTTTTT.

This clone was detected a few times. This sequence joins TRBV2 and TRBJ2-1; no reliable D call. This CDR3 is 13 amino acids long. Trimming left V 1 base short and J 12 bases short, with 13 bases between. Germline CDR1 SNHLY, CDR2 FYNNEI. The CDR3 reads CASSEGSPWVQFF. The CDR3, as DNA: TGTGCCAGCAGTGAAGGGAGTCCCTGGGTGCAGTTCTTC.

The V call is TRBV5-4, the J call TRBJ1-5; D is ambiguous. The CDR3 is 14 amino acids. Germline V CDR1 and CDR2: SGHNT, YYREEE (reference sequence). The V end lost 2 bases, the J end lost 5 bases, and 11 bases lay between the germline ends. DNA for the CDR3: TGTGCCAGCAGCTTAGCGGGCGTGGATCAGCCCCAGCATTTT. Translating it yields CASSLAGVDQPQHF.

This clone was seen just once. The V and J genes are TRBV18 and TRBJ2-3, with TRBD2 matching 9 bases. Unmatched junction bases numbered 7, after V lost 3 bases and J lost 6 bases. CDR3 length: 15 amino acids. Germline loops: CDR1 KGHSH, CDR2 LQKENI. CDR3 bases: TGTGCCAGCTCACCGAGCGCGGGGGGGGCGGATACGCAGTATTTT. Translating gives CASSPSAGGADTQYF.

This chain joins TRBV25-1 and TRBJ1-2; D is perhaps TRBD1 (6 bases). CDR3 length: 12 residues. V gave up 4 bases and J gave up 9 bases, with 12 bases separating them. In germline, CDR1 is MGHDK, CDR2 SYGVNS. The CDR3 nucleotides read TGTGCCAGCAGTGTGACAGGATCTAGCTACACCTTC. Its protein is CASSVTGSSYTF.

The rearrangement links TRBV4-1 to TRBJ2-6; 10 bases are a match to TRBD1. The CDR3 is made up of 18 amino acids. V lost 1 base, J lost 0 bases, and 3 bases stayed unmatched. CDR1 is MGHRA and CDR2 is YSYEKL in the germline V gene. CDR3 sequence: CASSQGQGASSGANVLTF. The CDR3 region has the DNA TGCGCCAGCAGCCAAGGACAGGGGGCATCCTCTGGGGCCAACGTCCTGACTTTC.

The chain recombines TRBV21-1 with TRBJ1-3; the table's D call of TRBD1 was not tested on the DNA. TRBV21-1 is a pseudogene locus. This CDR3 region has 15 residues. CDR3 residues: CASSVQGYSGNTIYF. CDR3 nucleotide sequence: TGTGCCAGCAGCGTTCAGGGCTACTCTGGAAACACCATATATTTT.

The rearrangement joins TRBV4-1 to TRBJ1-2, with D maybe TRBD1 (5 bases). V lost 0 bases to trimming and J lost 8 bases, with 13 bases between them. Germline V CDR1 and CDR2: MGHRA, YSYEKL. CDR3 length: 14 residues. The CDR3 is CASSQDGAGRGYTF. The CDR3 bases are TGCGCCAGCAGCCAAGATGGGGCAGGGAGAGGCTACACCTTC.

The rearrangement uses TRBV2 and TRBJ1-5; D call uncertain. Germline V gene data show CDR1 as SNHLY and CDR2 as FYNNEI. This CDR3 is built from 14 residues. With 0 bases removed from V and 4 bases from J, the gap between germline ends came to 7 bases. CDR3 protein: CASSEAPSNQPQHF. The DNA for the CDR3 is TGTGCCAGCAGTGAAGCCCCCTCAAATCAGCCCCAGCATTTT.

V gene TRBV7-9 combines with J gene TRBJ1-1, with TRBD1 matching over 9 bases. In germline, CDR1 is SEHNR, CDR2 FQNEAQ (reference sequence). This CDR3 has 15 residues. V gave up 4 bases and J gave up 2 bases; unmatched junction bases: 5. CDR3 sequence: CASSSGQGGNTEAFF. The CDR3 bases are TGTGCCAGCAGCTCGGGACAGGGAGGCAACACTGAAGCTTTCTTT.

The chain employs TRBV30 and TRBJ1-5; 8 nucleotides agree with TRBD1. CDR1 is GTSNPN, CDR2 SVGIG, per germline (reference sequence). This CDR3 spans 14 amino acids. V dropped 0 bases and J dropped 5; count of bases not matched to a gene: 3. CDR3 amino acids: CAWSVQGADQPQHF. DNA of the CDR3: TGTGCCTGGAGTGTTCAGGGGGCGGATCAGCCCCAGCATTTT.

This rearrangement joins TRBV5-1 to TRBJ2-2; 11 nucleotides align to TRBD2. The CDR3 runs 18 residues. The germline V gene has CDR1 SGHRS and CDR2 YFSETQ. After removal of 2 bases from V and 0 bases from J, the junction contained 6 bases not matched to a gene. Here the CDR3 DNA reads TGCGCCAGCAGCTTCGGGCTAGCGGGGGGCGCGAACACCGGGGAGCTGTTTTTT. Its translation is CASSFGLAGGANTGELFF.